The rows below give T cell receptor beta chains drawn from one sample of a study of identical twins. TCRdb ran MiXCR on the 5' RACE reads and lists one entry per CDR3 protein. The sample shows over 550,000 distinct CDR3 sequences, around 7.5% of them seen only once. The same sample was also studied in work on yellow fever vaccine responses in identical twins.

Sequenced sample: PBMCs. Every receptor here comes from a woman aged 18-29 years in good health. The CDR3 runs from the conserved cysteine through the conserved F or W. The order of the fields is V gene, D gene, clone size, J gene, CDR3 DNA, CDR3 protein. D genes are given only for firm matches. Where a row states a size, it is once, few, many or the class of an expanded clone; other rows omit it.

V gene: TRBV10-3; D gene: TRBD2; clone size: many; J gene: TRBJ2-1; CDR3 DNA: TGTGCCATCAGTGAAGCTAGCGGGAGGGTTCATGAGCAGTTCTTC; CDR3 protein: CAISEASGRVHEQFF
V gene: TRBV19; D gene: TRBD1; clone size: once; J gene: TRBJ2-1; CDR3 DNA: TGTGCCAGTAGTACGCGAAGGGACAGGGGTTACAATGAGCAGTTCTTC; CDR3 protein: CASSTRRDRGYNEQFF
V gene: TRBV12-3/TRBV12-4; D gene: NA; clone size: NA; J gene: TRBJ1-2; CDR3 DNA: TGTGCCAGCAGTTCCAGATTTCCGGGGTTGAATGGCTACACCTTC; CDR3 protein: CASSSRFPGLNGYTF
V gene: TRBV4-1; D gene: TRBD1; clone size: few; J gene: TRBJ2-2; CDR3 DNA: TGCGCCAGCAGCCAAGATCCCAGGGGGACCGGGGAGCTGTTTTTT; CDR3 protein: CASSQDPRGTGELFF
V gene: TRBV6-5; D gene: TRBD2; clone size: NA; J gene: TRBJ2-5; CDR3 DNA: TGTGCCAGCAGTTACTGGCGGGGGGAGGGCCAAGAGACCCAGTACTTC; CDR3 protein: CASSYWRGEGQETQYF
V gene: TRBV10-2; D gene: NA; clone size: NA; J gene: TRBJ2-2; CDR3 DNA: TGCGCCAGCGTTAGGGGACCCCAGAGGGGGGAGCTGTTTTTT; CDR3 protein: CASVRGPQRGELFF
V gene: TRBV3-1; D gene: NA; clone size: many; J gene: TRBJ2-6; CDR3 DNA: TGTGCCAGCAGCTCCAGGGGGGCCAACGTCCTGACTTTC; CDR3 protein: CASSSRGANVLTF
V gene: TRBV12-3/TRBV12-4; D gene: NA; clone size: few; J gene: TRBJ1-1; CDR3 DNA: TGTGCCAGCAGTTTAGGAGGGGCCCTCTTGGGGGGGGAAGCTTTCTTT; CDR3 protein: CASSLGGALLGGEAFF
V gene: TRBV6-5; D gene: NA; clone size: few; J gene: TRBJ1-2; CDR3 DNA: TGTGCCAGCAGTTCCACAGAAGGCTACACCTTC; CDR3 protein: CASSSTEGYTF
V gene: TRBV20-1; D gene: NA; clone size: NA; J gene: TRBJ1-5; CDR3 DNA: TGCAGTGCTAGTCTACAGGGTCACCAGCCCCAGCATTTT; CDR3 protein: CSASLQGHQPQHF
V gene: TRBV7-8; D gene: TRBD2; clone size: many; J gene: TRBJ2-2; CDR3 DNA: TGTGCCAGCAGCAAAGCGGTAGCGGGTTCCTACGGGGAGCTGTTTTTT; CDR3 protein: CASSKAVAGSYGELFF
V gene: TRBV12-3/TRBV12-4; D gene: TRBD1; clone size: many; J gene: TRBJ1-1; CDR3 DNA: TGTGCCAGCAGCATCACACAGGGGATCAACACTGAAGCTTTCTTT; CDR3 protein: CASSITQGINTEAFF
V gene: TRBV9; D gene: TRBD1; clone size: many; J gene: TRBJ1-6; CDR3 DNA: TGTGCCAGCAGCGGACAGGGTTCCTATAATTCACCCCTCCACTTT; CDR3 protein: CASSGQGSYNSPLHF
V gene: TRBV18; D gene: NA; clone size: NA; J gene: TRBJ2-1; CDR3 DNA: TGTGCCAGCTCCCGCCTGGATGAGCAGTTCTTC; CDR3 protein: CASSRLDEQFF
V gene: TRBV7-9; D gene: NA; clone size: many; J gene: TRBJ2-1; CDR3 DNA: TGTGCCAGCAGCTTAGCGACGGACCCTCACAATGAGCAGTTCTTC; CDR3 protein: CASSLATDPHNEQFF
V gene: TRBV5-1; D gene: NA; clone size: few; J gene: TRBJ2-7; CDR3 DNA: TGCGCCAGCAGCTTGGGCCAGACAGGACACTACGAGCAGTACTTC; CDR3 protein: CASSLGQTGHYEQYF
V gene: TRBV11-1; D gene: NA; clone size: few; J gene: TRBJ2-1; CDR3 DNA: TGTGCCAGCAGCCCGGCGGGGGCTAGCGTTAAATCCTACAATGAGCAGTTCTTC; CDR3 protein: CASSPAGASVKSYNEQFF
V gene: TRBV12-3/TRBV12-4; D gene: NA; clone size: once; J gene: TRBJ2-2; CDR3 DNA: TGTGCCAGCAGTGCACCGAGGGGTCTCAGAACCTTGAACACCGGGGAGCTGTTTTTT; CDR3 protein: CASSAPRGLRTLNTGELFF